Each of the 27 T cell receptor beta chains below was sequenced from the same sample in a study of blood T cell repertoires in COVID-19. The assay was immunoSEQ multiplex PCR, and TCRdb's table has in-frame clones only and misses some. Among fewer than 300,000 clones, 85% to 90% were seen once, and the ten largest hold 10% to 15%. The sequenced material came from peripheral blood. The receptor set was obtained from a human donor in a cohort sampled during active COVID-19.

This clone was detected a few times. The chain has TRBV7-8 and TRBJ1-5; D may be TRBD1 (5 bases). The CDR3 covers 18 residues. Germline V gene data show CDR1 as SGHVS and CDR2 as FQNEAQ. V gave up 5 bases and J gave up 4 bases, with 24 bases separating them. The CDR3 bases are TGTGCCAGCAGCCCCTTCCCTAGACAGTCCGGGGGAAATCAGCCCCAGCATTTT. Translated, it gives CASSPFPRQSGGNQPQHF.

The chain links TRBV21-1 to TRBJ2-3; TRBD2, the table's D call, lacks a check against the DNA. TRBV21-1 constitutes a pseudogene. This CDR3 has 16 residues. CDR3 coding DNA: TGTGCCAGGACCCCAGGGGCTAGCGGGAGATCTGATACGCAGTATTTT. It codes for CARTPGASGRSDTQYF.

With regard to this clone: Other DNA sequences in the same sample also yield this CDR3. This sequence joins TRBV30 and TRBJ1-2; the match to TRBD1 covers 8 bases. V shed 2 bases and J 4 bases; nucleotides not matched to a gene: 3. The germline V gene has CDR1 GTSNPN and CDR2 SVGIG (reference sequence). CDR3 length equals 13 residues. CDR3 loop: CAWSRDRPYGYTF. DNA of the CDR3: TGTGCCTGGAGTCGGGACAGGCCCTATGGCTACACCTTC.

This clone was seen a handful of times. This rearrangement joins TRBV28 to TRBJ1-1, with TRBD1 as a possible D gene (5 bases). The CDR3 is 12 residues long. Germline-derived CDR1 and CDR2 are MDHEN and SYDVKM. V was trimmed by 5 bases and J by 6 bases, leaving 10 bases between them. As DNA, the CDR3 is TGTGCCAGCAGTACCAGGGTCCCTGAAGCTTTCTTT. Amino acid sequence: CASSTRVPEAFF.

This chain links TRBV6-5 with TRBJ2-7; possibly TRBD1 for D (7 bases). V lost 11 bases and J 1 base, leaving 15 bases between the germline ends. The CDR3 contains 13 residues. Germline CDR1 reads MNHEY; CDR2 reads SVGAGI. The CDR3 loop reads CAARAGGSYEQYF. DNA for the CDR3: TGTGCCGCGAGGGCAGGGGGGTCCTACGAGCAGTACTTC.

The chain couples TRBV7-2 to TRBJ2-1, with 10 bases that match TRBD2. In germline, CDR1 is SGHTA, CDR2 FQGNSA. V gave up 5 bases and J gave up 5 bases; unmatched junction bases: 6. CDR3 length equals 15 residues. The CDR3 bases are TGTGCCAGCAGCCCTACTAGCGGGAACGACAATGAGCAGTTCTTC. Its translation is CASSPTSGNDNEQFF.

This chain connects TRBV7-9 to TRBJ2-1; D is possibly TRBD2 (7 bases). Germline CDR1 SEHNR, CDR2 FQNEAQ (reference sequence). The CDR3 is made up of 15 amino acids. Deletions cut 5 bases from V and 3 bases from J, with 14 bases between. CDR3 region: CASSLPGGRYNEQFF. The CDR3 DNA follows: TGTGCCAGCAGCCTCCCGGGGGGCCGCTACAATGAGCAGTTCTTC.

The chain employs TRBV5-6 and TRBJ1-6, with D hard to call. The CDR3 covers 15 residues. CDR1 SGHDT and CDR2 YYEEEE come from the germline V gene. Trimming took off 1 base at V and 6 bases at J, with 11 bases between the two ends. The CDR3 bases are TGTGCCAGCAGCTTGCGTGGTAGTCTTAATTCACCCCTCCACTTT. Translated, it gives CASSLRGSLNSPLHF.

The chain combines TRBV12-3 or TRBV12-4 with TRBJ1-4; no firm D call. V was shortened by 6 bases and J by 8 bases, with 10 bases between the two germline ends. The CDR3 spans 12 residues. The chain's CDR3 is CASSGSGEKLFF. In DNA form, the CDR3 reads TGTGCCAGCAGCGGATCGGGAGAAAAACTGTTTTTT.

This clone was found many times. The chain uses TRBV24-1 and TRBJ2-3; 14 nucleotides line up with TRBD2. Germline values: CDR1 KGHDR, CDR2 SFDVKD. Trimming at V came to 3 bases and at J to 3 bases, leaving 7 bases not matched to a gene. The CDR3 loop spans 18 amino acids. The CDR3 is CATSDTGTSGRGTDTQYF. Here the CDR3 DNA reads TGTGCCACCAGTGATACCGGGACTAGCGGGAGAGGGACAGATACGCAGTATTTT.

V gene TRBV6-1 combines with J gene TRBJ2-5; D gene uncertain. V was pared by 1 base and J by 0 bases, with 9 bases between. The CDR3 length is 15 residues. Germline V lookup: CDR1 MNHNS, CDR2 SASEGT. Written as DNA, the CDR3 is TGTGCCAGCAGTGAAGTTGGCCCGTACCAAGAGACCCAGTACTTC. It yields the protein CASSEVGPYQETQYF.

The chain employs TRBV15 and TRBJ2-2, with 7 nucleotides matching TRBD1. The CDR3 loop spans 16 amino acids. CDR1 and CDR2 from the germline V gene are LNHNV and YYDKDF (reference sequence). The trim removed 1 base at V and 0 bases at J, leaving 2 bases unmatched. CDR3 sequence: CATSRAGTANTGELFF. As DNA, the CDR3 is TGTGCCACCAGCAGAGCCGGGACAGCGAACACCGGGGAGCTGTTTTTT.

The rearrangement links TRBV27 to TRBJ2-5; D is possibly TRBD2 (6 bases). Trimming stripped 3 bases from V and 7 bases from J, with 21 bases between. The CDR3 loop spans 16 amino acids. Germline loops: CDR1 MNHEY, CDR2 SMNVEV (reference sequence). CDR3 in amino acids: CASSFVGLTGSGTQYF. DNA for the CDR3: TGTGCCAGCAGTTTTGTCGGACTAACGGGATCGGGGACCCAGTACTTC.

The V gene is TRBV3-1 (or the pseudogene TRBV3-2), the J gene TRBJ2-1, with no clear D. The ends were cut back, 4 bases at V and 6 bases at J, with 10 bases in the middle. There are 13 residues in the CDR3. Germline values: CDR1 LGHDT, CDR2 YNNKEL (reference sequence). CDR3 residues: CASSRLTRNEQFF. The CDR3 DNA reads as TGTGCCAGCAGCCGACTGACCCGCAATGAGCAGTTCTTC.

The chain is built from TRBV19 and TRBJ2-1, with TRBD1 as a possible D gene (5 bases). The germline V gene has CDR1 LNHDA and CDR2 SQIVND (reference sequence). The V end lost 3 bases, the J end lost 0 bases, and 12 bases lay between the germline ends. The CDR3 extends over 16 amino acids. The CDR3 DNA follows: TGTGCCAGTAGTATCTCGGACATCACCTCCTACAATGAGCAGTTCTTC. Its protein product is CASSISDITSYNEQFF.

For the CDR3, the DNA is TGTGCCAGCAGCCCCGGGACAGGGATCGGAAACACCATATATTTT. Translating gives CASSPGTGIGNTIYF. This rearrangement joins TRBV6-5 to TRBJ1-3, with 9 positions matching TRBD1. This CDR3 comprises 15 residues. Germline V gene lookup returns CDR1 MNHEY and CDR2 SVGAGI. The trim removed 6 bases at V and 4 bases at J, leaving 7 bases unmatched.

The chain combines TRBV18 with TRBJ2-1; D is perhaps TRBD2 (6 bases). The CDR3 extends over 15 amino acids. The germline CDR1 and CDR2 sequences are KGHSH and LQKENI. Deletions cut 2 bases from V and 1 base from J, with 9 bases between. The CDR3 loop is CASSPYGTSYNEQFF. CDR3 nucleotide sequence: TGTGCCAGCTCACCATACGGGACTTCCTACAATGAGCAGTTCTTC.

V and J are TRBV27 and TRBJ1-2; weak D call: TRBD1 (6 bases). Germline lookup yields CDR1 MNHEY and CDR2 SMNVEV (reference sequence). CDR3 length: 13 amino acids. The V end was cut by 5 bases, the J end by 8 bases, with 15 bases between. In nucleotides, the CDR3 is TGTGCCAGCAGTCCCGTAGACAGGATGGGCTACACCTTC. It specifies CASSPVDRMGYTF.

The chain uses TRBV7-2 and TRBJ2-5; 7 bases match TRBD1. With 5 bases clipped from V and 0 bases from J, the junction kept 3 bases outside the gene matches. CDR1 is SGHTA, CDR2 FQGNSA, per germline. The CDR3 is made up of 14 amino acids. The CDR3 loop reads CASSPTGYQETQYF. DNA for the CDR3: TGTGCCAGCAGCCCGACAGGGTACCAAGAGACCCAGTACTTC.

The chain uses TRBV5-1 and TRBJ2-1; a weak D match, TRBD2 (5 bases). This CDR3 has 15 residues. V was pared by 4 bases and J by 0 bases, with 11 bases between. Germline CDR1 SGHRS, CDR2 YFSETQ. The CDR3 is CASSGSGSSYNEQFF. The CDR3 coding sequence is TGCGCCAGCAGCGGAAGCGGATCCTCCTACAATGAGCAGTTCTTC.

The chain couples TRBV9 to TRBJ2-1; no clear D. Trimming took off 1 base at V and 6 bases at J, with 8 bases between the two ends. The length of the CDR3 is 13 residues. Germline V CDR1 and CDR2: SGDLS, YYNGEE. The CDR3 nucleotides read TGTGCCAGCAGCGTAACCCAGGCCAATGAGCAGTTCTTC. This translates into CASSVTQANEQFF.

The chain carries TRBV7-3 and TRBJ1-1, with 7 bases lining up with TRBD1. J was trimmed by 8 bases and V by 2 bases; bases with no gene match: 2. The CDR3 extends over 12 amino acids. Germline lookup yields CDR1 SGHTA and CDR2 FQGTGA. DNA for the CDR3: TGTGCCAGCAGCTTAGCAGGGGGGGAAGCTTTCTTT. It codes for CASSLAGGEAFF.

V gene TRBV6-5 combines with J gene TRBJ2-3, with D uncertain. Trimming pared 4 bases from V and 2 bases from J, leaving 10 bases between. The germline CDR1 and CDR2 sequences are MNHEY and SVGAGI. This CDR3 comprises 14 residues. CDR3 DNA sequence: TGTGCCAGCAGTTTACGTACTCACACAGATACGCAGTATTTT. It codes for CASSLRTHTDTQYF.

The chain recombines TRBV7-8 with TRBJ2-5; 10 nucleotides align to TRBD2. The J segment lost 0 bases and the V segment lost 7 bases, leaving 5 bases of the junction unmatched. The CDR3 length is 15 residues. Germline V gene sequence: CDR1 SGHVS, CDR2 FQNEAQ. The chain's CDR3 is CASKGAGGYQETQYF. CDR3 nucleotide sequence: TGTGCCAGCAAGGGAGCGGGAGGGTACCAAGAGACCCAGTACTTC.

The chain employs TRBV28 and TRBJ1-1; 9 nucleotides agree with TRBD1. Germline values: CDR1 MDHEN, CDR2 SYDVKM. There are 13 residues in the CDR3. V dropped 9 bases and J dropped 0; count of bases not matched to a gene: 2. CDR3 region: CASGTGLNTEAFF. The CDR3, as DNA: TGTGCCAGTGGGACAGGGCTGAACACTGAAGCTTTCTTT.

Notes on this clone: Other DNA variants within this sample encode the same CDR3. The V gene is TRBV4-3, the J gene TRBJ2-5; D may be TRBD1 (5 bases). The CDR3 totals 13 residues. Germline CDR1 and CDR2: LGHNA and YSLEER. The V gene lost 0 bases and the J gene lost 5 bases, with 7 bases spanning the gap. In DNA, the CDR3 is TGCGCCAGCAGCCAAGATAGGGGTGAGACCCAGTACTTC. It encodes CASSQDRGETQYF.

The V gene is TRBV11-2, the J gene TRBJ2-3, with D tentatively TRBD2 (6 bases). Per the germline V gene, CDR1 is SGHAT and CDR2 is FQNNGV. V lost 4 bases to trimming and J lost 0 bases, with 11 bases between them. The CDR3 has 15 residues. The CDR3 bases are TGTGCCAGCAGCTCCCCCGGGGGTAGCACAGATACGCAGTATTTT. It encodes CASSSPGGSTDTQYF.